Listed below are T cell receptor beta chains from one sample, sequenced in a study of cytomegalovirus exposure and HLA in healthy donors. TCRdb keeps only in-frame clones here, not all; method: immunoSEQ multiplex PCR. The sample table includes 95,000 to 150,000 clones. Material: PBMCs. Every receptor here comes from a man under 40 in good health and CMV-seronegative. The conserved cysteine and the conserved F or W are not part of the CDR3 here. Fields, in order: V gene, J gene, D gene, CDR3 protein. A D gene is named only where the DNA matches it firmly.

V gene: TRBV10-3; J gene: TRBJ1-1; D gene: .; CDR3 protein: AISEEAGKNTEAF
V gene: TRBV27; J gene: TRBJ2-1; D gene: TRBD2; CDR3 protein: ASSLVPSGDEQF
V gene: TRBV19; J gene: TRBJ1-3; D gene: TRBD1; CDR3 protein: ASSTDREAGNTIY
V gene: TRBV9; J gene: TRBJ1-2; D gene: .; CDR3 protein: ASDGGVYGYT
V gene: TRBV27; J gene: TRBJ2-7; D gene: .; CDR3 protein: ASSLSLGDFQQY
V gene: TRBV6-6; J gene: TRBJ2-1; D gene: TRBD2; CDR3 protein: ATETGTRGWVEQF
V gene: TRBV5-1; J gene: TRBJ1-5; D gene: .; CDR3 protein: ASSPTAGSNQPQH
V gene: TRBV5-6; J gene: TRBJ1-1; D gene: TRBD1; CDR3 protein: ASSLQGQYNPNTEAF
V gene: TRBV6-5; J gene: TRBJ2-5; D gene: TRBD2; CDR3 protein: ASSLGLAEKETQY
V gene: TRBV6-6; J gene: TRBJ1-6; D gene: TRBD1; CDR3 protein: ASMGQLNSPLH
V gene: TRBV7-8; J gene: TRBJ2-1; D gene: .; CDR3 protein: ASSPETGDNEQF
V gene: TRBV30; J gene: TRBJ2-5; D gene: TRBD1; CDR3 protein: AWSRTGRETQY
V gene: TRBV6-1; J gene: .; D gene: TRBD2; CDR3 protein: ASSIRPGTSDEQY
V gene: TRBV6-5; J gene: TRBJ2-7; D gene: .; CDR3 protein: ASSYGQTQLDEQY
V gene: TRBV6-1; J gene: TRBJ2-7; D gene: TRBD2; CDR3 protein: ASRREAIYEQY
V gene: TRBV19; J gene: TRBJ2-7; D gene: TRBD1; CDR3 protein: ASSTSGQKSYEQY
V gene: TRBV2; J gene: TRBJ2-7; D gene: TRBD2; CDR3 protein: ASRVSGSGYEQY
V gene: TRBV5-3; J gene: TRBJ1-1; D gene: TRBD1; CDR3 protein: ARSSHGTGTLKDTEAF
V gene: TRBV6-5; J gene: TRBJ2-7; D gene: .; CDR3 protein: ASSYAEAYEQY
V gene: TRBV5-6; J gene: TRBJ2-7; D gene: .; CDR3 protein: ASSLFVSSGTYEQY
V gene: TRBV29-1; J gene: TRBJ2-1; D gene: TRBD1; CDR3 protein: SGSGTGGNEQF
V gene: TRBV5-1; J gene: TRBJ1-6; D gene: .; CDR3 protein: ASSPTHPSSYNSPLH
V gene: TRBV7-2; J gene: TRBJ2-7; D gene: TRBD2; CDR3 protein: ASSPRTSGSEQY
V gene: TRBV2; J gene: TRBJ1-2; D gene: .; CDR3 protein: ASSVRTTRDGYT
V gene: TRBV2; J gene: TRBJ2-2; D gene: .; CDR3 protein: ASSEGPGVGTGELF
V gene: TRBV6-6; J gene: TRBJ1-2; D gene: TRBD1; CDR3 protein: ASRIRDSPTRDGYT
V gene: TRBV6-1; J gene: TRBJ1-6; D gene: .; CDR3 protein: ASSETGGYNSPLH
V gene: TRBV5-6; J gene: TRBJ1-1; D gene: .; CDR3 protein: ASSPLGGNTEAF
V gene: TRBV14; J gene: TRBJ1-1; D gene: .; CDR3 protein: ASSRIPGTEAF
V gene: TRBV6-1; J gene: TRBJ1-6; D gene: TRBD1; CDR3 protein: ASSTTGSVSPLH
V gene: TRBV2; J gene: TRBJ2-7; D gene: .; CDR3 protein: ASSPWRDGAYEQY
V gene: TRBV28; J gene: TRBJ1-1; D gene: .; CDR3 protein: ASLSPLSEAF
V gene: TRBV5-1; J gene: TRBJ2-5; D gene: TRBD1; CDR3 protein: ASSLATGGETQY
V gene: TRBV7-9; J gene: TRBJ1-3; D gene: .; CDR3 protein: ASSSAQGNAGNTIY
V gene: TRBV7-2; J gene: TRBJ1-2; D gene: TRBD1; CDR3 protein: ASSLDGQGVRGYT
V gene: TRBV4-1; J gene: TRBJ1-3; D gene: TRBD1; CDR3 protein: ASSQTQGAAGNTIY
V gene: TRBV5-1; J gene: TRBJ2-1; D gene: TRBD2; CDR3 protein: ASSFRTSGRITLEQF
V gene: TRBV28; J gene: TRBJ1-2; D gene: .; CDR3 protein: ASRRPQGGGTGYT
V gene: TRBV9; J gene: TRBJ2-7; D gene: .; CDR3 protein: ASSVGTGSGSEQY
V gene: TRBV7-2; J gene: TRBJ2-7; D gene: .; CDR3 protein: ASSTQGSSYEQY
V gene: TRBV5-4; J gene: TRBJ2-7; D gene: TRBD2; CDR3 protein: ASSQAWSSGRQYREQY
V gene: TRBV30; J gene: TRBJ2-3; D gene: .; CDR3 protein: AWSTQPTQY
V gene: TRBV15; J gene: TRBJ2-1; D gene: .; CDR3 protein: ATSRASVNEQF
V gene: TRBV9; J gene: TRBJ1-2; D gene: .; CDR3 protein: ASSDKLGTTGDGYT
V gene: TRBV29-1; J gene: TRBJ2-1; D gene: .; CDR3 protein: SAQRLESEQF
V gene: TRBV11-1; J gene: TRBJ2-7; D gene: .; CDR3 protein: ASSLLRVSEQY
V gene: TRBV6-5; J gene: TRBJ1-4; D gene: .; CDR3 protein: ASSYLDPENEKLF
V gene: TRBV28; J gene: TRBJ2-3; D gene: TRBD2; CDR3 protein: ASSFRLAGVGSTDTQY
V gene: TRBV5-5; J gene: TRBJ1-2; D gene: .; CDR3 protein: ASSPTGLSGYT
V gene: TRBV30; J gene: TRBJ2-1; D gene: .; CDR3 protein: AWSATGNEQF
V gene: TRBV29-1; J gene: TRBJ2-7; D gene: .; CDR3 protein: SVEAGNYEQY
V gene: TRBV4-1; J gene: TRBJ2-3; D gene: TRBD2; CDR3 protein: ASSETSGAITSTDTQY
V gene: TRBV11-2; J gene: TRBJ1-1; D gene: .; CDR3 protein: ASSSIPNTEAF
V gene: TRBV28; J gene: TRBJ1-6; D gene: .; CDR3 protein: ASSKRSYNSPLH
V gene: TRBV29-1; J gene: TRBJ1-1; D gene: TRBD1; CDR3 protein: SVATGWDTEAF